What follows is one T cell receptor beta chain and its context. Other DNA sequences from this sample encode an identical CDR3 as well. The data were taken from a study of technical replicates of blood from a handful of donors. This table comes from immunoSEQ multiplex PCR, and its TCRdb copy is limited to in-frame clones, with some not included. The repertoire has fewer than 90,000 clones, 90% to 95% of them found once; the top ten carry about 0.23%. Trimming shortened V by 0 bases and J by 4 bases, and 13 bases separated the two germline ends. Germline CDR1 reads SGDLS; CDR2 reads YYNGEE. This CDR3 region has 15 residues.

The TCR sequence derives from a human donor in good health. The sequenced sample consisted of T cells isolated from PBMCs. The rearrangement links TRBV9 to TRBJ2-5, with TRBD2 as a possible D gene (6 bases). CDR3 sequence: CASSVDGGSGETQYF. DNA for the CDR3: TGTGCCAGCAGCGTAGATGGGGGGTCTGGAGAGACCCAGTACTTC.